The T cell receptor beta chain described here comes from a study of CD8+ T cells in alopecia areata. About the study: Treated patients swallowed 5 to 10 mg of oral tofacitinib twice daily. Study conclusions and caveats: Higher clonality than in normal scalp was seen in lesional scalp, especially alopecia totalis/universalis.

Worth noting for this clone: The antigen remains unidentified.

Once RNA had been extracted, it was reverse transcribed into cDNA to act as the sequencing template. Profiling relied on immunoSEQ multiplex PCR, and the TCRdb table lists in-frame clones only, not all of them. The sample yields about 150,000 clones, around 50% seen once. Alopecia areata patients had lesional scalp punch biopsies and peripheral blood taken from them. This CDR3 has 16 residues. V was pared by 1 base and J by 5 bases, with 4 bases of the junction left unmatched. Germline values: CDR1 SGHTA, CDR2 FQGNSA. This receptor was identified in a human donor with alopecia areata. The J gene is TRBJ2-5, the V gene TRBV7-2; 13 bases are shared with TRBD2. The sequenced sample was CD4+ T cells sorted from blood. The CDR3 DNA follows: TGTGCCAGCAGCTTAGGGACTAGCGGGGGCCGGGAGACCCAGTACTTC. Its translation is CASSLGTSGGRETQYF.